This section outlines one T cell receptor beta chain sequence together with its context. The time point was: pretreatment peripheral blood. Data came from immunoSEQ multiplex PCR; TCRdb stores just in-frame clones and leaves some out. The data show approximately 71,000 clones, with 84% seen just once and around a tenth held by the top ten. This record comes from a study of PD-L1 blockade in urothelial cancer. The CDR3 is 17 residues long. Trimming removed 0 bases from V and 3 bases from J, with 17 bases in between. Germline V gives CDR1 MGHRA, CDR2 YSYEKL. The TCR comes from a woman in her sixties or seventies with urothelial cancer. Here the sequenced sample was PBMCs, taken around atezolizumab (anti-PD-L1) treatment. The gene calls are TRBV4-1 and TRBJ2-5, with a tentative D call TRBD1 (5 bases). Written as DNA, the CDR3 is TGCGCCAGCAGCCAAGATCCCTCCGCAGGGAAGAAAGAGACCCAGTACTTC. This translates into CASSQDPSAGKKETQYF.